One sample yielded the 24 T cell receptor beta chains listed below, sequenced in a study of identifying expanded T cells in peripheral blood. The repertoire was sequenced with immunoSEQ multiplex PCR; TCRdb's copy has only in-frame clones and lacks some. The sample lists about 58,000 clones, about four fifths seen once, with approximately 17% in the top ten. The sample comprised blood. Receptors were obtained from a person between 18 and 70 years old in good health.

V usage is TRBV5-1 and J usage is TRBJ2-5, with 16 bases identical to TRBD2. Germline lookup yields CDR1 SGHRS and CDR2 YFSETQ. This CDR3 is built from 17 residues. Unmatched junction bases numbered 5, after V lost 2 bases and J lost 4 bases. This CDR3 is CASSLKGLAGGGETQYF. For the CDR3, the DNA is TGCGCCAGCAGCTTAAAGGGACTAGCGGGAGGGGGAGAGACCCAGTACTTC.

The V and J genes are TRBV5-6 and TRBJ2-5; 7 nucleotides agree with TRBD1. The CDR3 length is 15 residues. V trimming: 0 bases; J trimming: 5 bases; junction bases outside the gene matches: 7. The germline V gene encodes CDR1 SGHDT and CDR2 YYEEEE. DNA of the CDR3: TGTGCCAGCAGCTTGGTTCGAGGGGGCCATGAGACCCAGTACTTC. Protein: CASSLVRGGHETQYF. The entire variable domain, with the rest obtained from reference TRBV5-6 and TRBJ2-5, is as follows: DAGVTQSPTHLIKTRGQQVTLRCSPKSGHDTVSWYQQALGQGPQFIFQYYEEEERQRGNFPDRFSGHQFPNYSSELNVNALLLGDSALYLCASSLVRGGHETQYFGPGTRLLVL.

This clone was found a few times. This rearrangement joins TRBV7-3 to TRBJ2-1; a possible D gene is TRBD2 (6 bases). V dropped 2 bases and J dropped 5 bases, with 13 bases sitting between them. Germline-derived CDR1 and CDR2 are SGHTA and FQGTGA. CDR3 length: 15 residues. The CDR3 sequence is CASSLRQGLNNEQFF. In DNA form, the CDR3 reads TGTGCCAGCAGCTTACGCCAGGGACTTAACAATGAGCAGTTCTTC. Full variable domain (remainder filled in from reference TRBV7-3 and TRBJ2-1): GAGVSQTPSNKVTEKGKYVELRCDPISGHTALYWYRQSLGQGPEFLIYFQGTGAADDSGLPNDRFFAVRPEGSVSTLKIQRTERGDSAVYLCASSLRQGLNNEQFFGPGTRLTVL.

This CDR3 reads CASSSSPNIQYF. CDR3 coding DNA: TGTGCCAGTAGTTCCTCGCCAAACATTCAGTACTTC. The chain uses TRBV19 and TRBJ2-4; D is ambiguous. V was pared by 5 bases and J by 6 bases, with 8 bases between. The CDR3 sequence is 12 residues long. CDR1 and CDR2 (germline): LNHDA, SQIVND (reference sequence). The full variable domain, its missing parts supplied by reference TRBV19 and TRBJ2-4, is DGGITQSPKYLFRKEGQNVTLSCEQNLNHDAMYWYRQDPGQGLRLIYYSQIVNDFQKGDIAEGYSVSREKKESFPLTVTSAQKNPTAFYLCASSSSPNIQYFGAGTRLSVL.

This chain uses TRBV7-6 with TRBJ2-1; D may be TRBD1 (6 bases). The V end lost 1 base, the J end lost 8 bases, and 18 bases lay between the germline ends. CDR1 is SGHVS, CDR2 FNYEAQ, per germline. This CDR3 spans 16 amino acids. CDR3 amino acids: CASSLEAAGARHEQFF. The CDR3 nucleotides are TGTGCCAGCAGCTTAGAGGCCGCAGGGGCGCGCCATGAGCAGTTCTTC.

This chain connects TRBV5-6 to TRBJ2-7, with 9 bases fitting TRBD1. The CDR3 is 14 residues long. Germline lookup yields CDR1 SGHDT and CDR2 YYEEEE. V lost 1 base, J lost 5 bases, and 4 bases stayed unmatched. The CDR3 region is CASSLSGTGNEQYF. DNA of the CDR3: TGTGCCAGCAGCTTGTCCGGGACAGGGAACGAGCAGTACTTC.

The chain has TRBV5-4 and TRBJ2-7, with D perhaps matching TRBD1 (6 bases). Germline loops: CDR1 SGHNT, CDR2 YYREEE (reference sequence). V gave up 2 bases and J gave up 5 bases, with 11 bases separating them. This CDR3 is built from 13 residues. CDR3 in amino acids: CASSFNREHEQYF. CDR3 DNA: TGTGCCAGCAGCTTTAACAGGGAGCACGAGCAGTACTTC.

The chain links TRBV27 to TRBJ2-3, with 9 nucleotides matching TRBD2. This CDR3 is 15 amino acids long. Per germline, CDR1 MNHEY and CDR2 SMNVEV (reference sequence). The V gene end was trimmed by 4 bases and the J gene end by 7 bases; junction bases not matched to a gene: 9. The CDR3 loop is CASSSETSGRNTQYF. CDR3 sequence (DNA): TGTGCCAGCAGTTCCGAGACTAGCGGCAGGAATACGCAGTATTTT.

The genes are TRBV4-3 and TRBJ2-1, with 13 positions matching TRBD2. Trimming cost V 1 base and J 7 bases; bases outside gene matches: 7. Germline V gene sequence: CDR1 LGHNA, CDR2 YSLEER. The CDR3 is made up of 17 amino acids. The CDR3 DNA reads TGCGCCAGCAGCCAAGTAGGACTAGCGGGGGAAAATAATGAGCAGTTCTTC. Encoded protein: CASSQVGLAGENNEQFF.

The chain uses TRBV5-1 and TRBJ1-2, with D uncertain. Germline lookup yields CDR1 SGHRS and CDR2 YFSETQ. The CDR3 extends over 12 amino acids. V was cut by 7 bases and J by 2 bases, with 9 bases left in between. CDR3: CASSRENYGYTF. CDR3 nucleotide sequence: TGCGCCAGCTCTCGGGAGAACTATGGCTACACCTTC. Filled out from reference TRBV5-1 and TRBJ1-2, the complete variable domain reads KAGVTQTPRYLIKTRGQQVTLSCSPISGHRSVSWYQQTPGQGLQFLFEYFSETQRNKGNFPGRFSGRQFSNSRSEMNVSTLELGDSALYLCASSRENYGYTFGSGTRLTVV.

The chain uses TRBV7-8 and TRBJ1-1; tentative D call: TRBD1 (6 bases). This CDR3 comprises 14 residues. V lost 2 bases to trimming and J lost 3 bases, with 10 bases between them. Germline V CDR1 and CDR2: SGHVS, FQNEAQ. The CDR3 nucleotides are TGTGCCAGCAGCTTATCCCAGGGGTACACTGAAGCTTTCTTT. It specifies CASSLSQGYTEAFF.

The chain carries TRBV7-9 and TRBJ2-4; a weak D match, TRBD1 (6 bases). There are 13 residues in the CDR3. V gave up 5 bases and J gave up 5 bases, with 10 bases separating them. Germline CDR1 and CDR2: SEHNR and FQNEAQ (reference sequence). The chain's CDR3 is CASSNREENIQYF. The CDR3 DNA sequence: TGTGCCAGCAGCAACAGGGAAGAAAACATTCAGTACTTC.

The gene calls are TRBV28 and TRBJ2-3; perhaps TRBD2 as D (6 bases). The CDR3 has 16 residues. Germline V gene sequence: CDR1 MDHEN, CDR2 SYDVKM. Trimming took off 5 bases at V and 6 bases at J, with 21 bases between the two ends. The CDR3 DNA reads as TGTGCCAGCAGTCCCCCCTTAGGGACTGGGGCGGATACGCAGTATTTT. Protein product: CASSPPLGTGADTQYF. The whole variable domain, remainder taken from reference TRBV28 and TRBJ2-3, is DVKVTQSSRYLVKRTGEKVFLECVQDMDHENMFWYRQDPGLGLRLIYFSYDVKMKEKGDIPEGYSVSREKKERFSLILESASTNQTSMYLCASSPPLGTGADTQYFGPGTRLTVL.

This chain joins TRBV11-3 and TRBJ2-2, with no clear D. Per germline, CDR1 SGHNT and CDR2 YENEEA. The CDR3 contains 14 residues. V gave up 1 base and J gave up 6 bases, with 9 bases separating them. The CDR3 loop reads CASSLVQGSGELFF. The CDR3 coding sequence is TGTGCCAGCAGCTTAGTCCAAGGTTCCGGGGAGCTGTTTTTT.

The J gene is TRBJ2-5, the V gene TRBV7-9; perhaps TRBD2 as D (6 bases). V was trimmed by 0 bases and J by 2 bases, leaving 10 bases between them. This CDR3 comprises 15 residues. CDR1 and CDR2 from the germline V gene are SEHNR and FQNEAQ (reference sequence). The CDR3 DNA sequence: TGTGCCAGCAGCTTAGCGGGAGGCCGACAAGAGACCCAGTACTTC. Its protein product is CASSLAGGRQETQYF. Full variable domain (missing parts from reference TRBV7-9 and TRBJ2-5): DTGVSQNPRHKITKRGQNVTFRCDPISEHNRLYWYRQTLGQGPEFLTYFQNEAQLEKSRLLSDRFSAERPKGSFSTLEIQRTEQGDSAMYLCASSLAGGRQETQYFGPGTRLLVL.

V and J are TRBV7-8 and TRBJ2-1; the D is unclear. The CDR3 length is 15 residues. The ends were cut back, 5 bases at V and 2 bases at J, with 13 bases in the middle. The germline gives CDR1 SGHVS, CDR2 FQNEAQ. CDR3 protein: CASSPSSNTYNEQFF. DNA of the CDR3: TGTGCCAGCAGCCCATCCTCCAACACCTACAATGAGCAGTTCTTC.

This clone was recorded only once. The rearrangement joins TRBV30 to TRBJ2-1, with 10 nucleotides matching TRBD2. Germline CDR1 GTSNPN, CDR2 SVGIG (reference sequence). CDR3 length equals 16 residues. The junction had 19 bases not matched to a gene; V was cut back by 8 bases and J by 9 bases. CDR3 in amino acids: CAGGAGLAGVVGEQFF. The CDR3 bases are TGTGCCGGAGGTGCGGGGCTAGCGGGAGTTGTGGGTGAGCAGTTCTTC.

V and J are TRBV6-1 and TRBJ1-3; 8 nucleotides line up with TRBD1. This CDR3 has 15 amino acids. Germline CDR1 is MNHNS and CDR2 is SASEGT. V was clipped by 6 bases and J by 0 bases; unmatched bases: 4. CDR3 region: CASRQDRGSGNTIYF. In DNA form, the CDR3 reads TGTGCCAGCAGACAAGACAGGGGCTCTGGAAACACCATATATTTT.

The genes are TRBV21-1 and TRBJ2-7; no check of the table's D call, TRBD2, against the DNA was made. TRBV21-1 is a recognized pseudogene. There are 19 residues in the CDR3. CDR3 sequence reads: CASSRLGTRTSEGSYEQYF. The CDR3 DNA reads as TGTGCCAGCAGCCGTCTTGGGACTAGGACCTCGGAGGGCTCCTACGAGCAGTACTTC.

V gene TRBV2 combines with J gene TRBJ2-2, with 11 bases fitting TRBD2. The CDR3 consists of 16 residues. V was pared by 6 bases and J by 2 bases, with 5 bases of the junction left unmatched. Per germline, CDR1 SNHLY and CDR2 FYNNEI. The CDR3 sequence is CASRGSGGANTGELFF. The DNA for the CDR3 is TGTGCCAGCAGAGGTAGCGGGGGGGCTAACACCGGGGAGCTGTTTTTT.

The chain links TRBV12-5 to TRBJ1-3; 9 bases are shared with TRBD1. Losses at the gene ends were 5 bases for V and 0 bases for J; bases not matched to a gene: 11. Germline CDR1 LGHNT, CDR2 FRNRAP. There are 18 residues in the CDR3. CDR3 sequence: CASGPTDRGHDSGNTIYF. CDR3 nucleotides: TGTGCTAGTGGTCCGACGGACAGGGGTCATGACTCTGGAAACACCATATATTTT. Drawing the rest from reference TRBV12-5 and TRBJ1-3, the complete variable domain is DARVTQTPRHKVTEMGQEVTMRCQPILGHNTVFWYRQTMMQGLELLAYFRNRAPLDDSGMPKDRFSAEMPDATLATLKIQPSEPRDSAVYFCASGPTDRGHDSGNTIYFGEGSWLTVV.

The CDR3 region has the DNA TGCGCCAGCAGTAACCAAGAGACCCAGTACTTC. Translation gives CASSNQETQYF. The chain joins TRBV10-2 to TRBJ2-5, with no clear D. This CDR3 is built from 11 residues. Trimming took 5 bases from V and 0 from J, leaving 1 base between them. Germline values: CDR1 WSHSY, CDR2 SAAADI.

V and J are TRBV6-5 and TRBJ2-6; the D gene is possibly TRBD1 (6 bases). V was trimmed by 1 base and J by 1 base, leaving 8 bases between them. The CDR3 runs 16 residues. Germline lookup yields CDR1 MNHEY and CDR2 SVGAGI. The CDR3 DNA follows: TGTGCCAGCAGTTACTTTACAGGGTCTGGGGCCAACGTCCTGACTTTC. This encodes CASSYFTGSGANVLTF.

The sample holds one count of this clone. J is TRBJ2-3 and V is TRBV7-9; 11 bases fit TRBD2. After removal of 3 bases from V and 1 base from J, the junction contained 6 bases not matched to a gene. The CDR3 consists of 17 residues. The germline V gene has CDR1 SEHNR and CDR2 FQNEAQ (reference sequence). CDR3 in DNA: TGTGCCAGCAGCTTCACTAGCGGGGGATTTCGCACAGATACGCAGTATTTT. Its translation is CASSFTSGGFRTDTQYF.